Below, one T cell receptor beta chain is given with its context. Germline and junction disagree at one end, which may indicate a read error. This sample was taken from a study of blood T cell repertoires in COVID-19. The wider study: Acute and convalescent COVID-19 samples came from the United States, Italy and Spain. T cells, B-cell-depleted T cells, or PBMCs provided the cDNA or gDNA that served as material.

Seattle participants joined during active infection and were tracked over time. As processed by the authors: Using reference gene primer amplification, nucleated cell counts were estimated. Profiled with immunoSEQ multiplex PCR; TCRdb holds only in-frame clones, not every one. Clone size and V and J calls were adopted from that table, with D and trimming inferred from the DNA. There are approximately 300,000 clones in the sample; about 93% occur only once, and around 6.8% lies in the top ten. Germline V gene data show CDR1 as SSHAT and CDR2 as FNYEAQ (reference sequence). The CDR3 sequence is 13 residues long.

Material for sequencing was peripheral blood. The origin of this receptor is a woman in her twenties or thirties with COVID-19, enrolled during active disease. The chain combines TRBV7-7 with TRBJ2-7; D remains ambiguous. CDR3 sequence reads: CASSLGQDYEQYF. Written as DNA, the CDR3 is TGTGCTAGCAGCTTAGGGCAGGATTACGAGCAGTACTTC.